What follows is one T cell receptor beta chain and its context. Its antigen is currently unknown. The CDR3 has 19 amino acids. V was trimmed by 2 bases and J by 0 bases, leaving 19 bases between them. Per the germline V gene, CDR1 is MGHRA and CDR2 is YSYEKL. This sample is drawn from a study of lymphopenia after photon versus proton radiotherapy. Assay: immunoSEQ multiplex PCR; the TCRdb copy retains only in-frame clones and omits some. The table shows approximately 24,000 clones, with about 87% occurring only once. Overall study results and limits: Post-nadir TCR diversity decline inversely tracked overall survival among those who died.

V usage is TRBV4-1 and J usage is TRBJ1-4; weak D call: TRBD1 (5 bases). This specimen was peripheral blood, taken from a patient treated with photon-based radiotherapy. The receptor was derived from a man aged 50-60 years with gastric cancer. CDR3 nucleotides: TGCGCCAGCAGCCAACTACTGGGGGAGACAGTTTCAACTAATGAAAAACTGTTTTTT. This codes for CASSQLLGETVSTNEKLFF.